This TCR beta chain stems from a study of blood T cell repertoires in COVID-19. The protocol was immunoSEQ multiplex PCR, while the TCRdb copy is restricted to in-frame clones and leaves out a portion. The repertoire holds over 10,000 clones, with 75% to 90% as singletons. This TCR derives from an elderly man with acute or convalescent COVID-19. Sequencing was done on a sample of peripheral blood.

This CDR3 is CASSLGRSGGQPQHF. The DNA for the CDR3 is TGTGCCAGCAGCTTAGGCCGATCAGGGGGGCAGCCCCAGCATTTT. The V and J genes are TRBV13 and TRBJ1-5; 7 bases fit TRBD1. With 0 bases clipped from V and 7 bases from J, the junction kept 6 bases outside the gene matches. The CDR3 has 15 amino acids. The V gene's germline CDR1 is PRHDT and CDR2 FYEKMQ (reference sequence).